These T cell receptor beta chains were read from a single sample in a study of PD-1 blockade in mismatch repair-deficient tumors. Sequencing used immunoSEQ multiplex PCR; TCRdb keeps in-frame clones, though not all of them. Among roughly 45,000 clones listed, roughly 82% were seen once. The sequencing used PBMCs, collected before pembrolizumab treatment. These receptors were taken from an adult with mismatch repair-deficient cancer. CDR3s include the opening cysteine and the closing phenylalanine or tryptophan. Some rows mark clone size as missing; the rest say once, few, many or name a class of expanded clone.

j_gene	v_gene	abundance	CDR3aa
TRBJ2-7	TRBV7-6	NA	CASSLGQGDTYEQYF
TRBJ2-7	TRBV6-6	NA	CASSSRPRDRGYEQYF
TRBJ1-4	TRBV19	NA	CASSAPGGRGEKLFF
TRBJ2-5	TRBV7-6	NA	CASSLGAGLQETQYF
TRBJ1-5	TRBV2	few	CASSRGTGRQPQHF
TRBJ2-7	TRBV9	NA	CASSLTGYEQYF
TRBJ2-3	TRBV27	NA	CASSMTASTDTQYF
TRBJ2-3	TRBV5-6	NA	CASSLAWGQRPGSYTQYF
TRBJ2-2	TRBV6-4	NA	CASSFLAGGDGELFF
TRBJ1-4	TRBV28	few	CASSLGGRLFF
TRBJ2-3	TRBV20-1	NA	CSGGDTDTQYF
TRBJ2-7	TRBV28	NA	CASSLGQVGEQYF
TRBJ2-1	TRBV30	NA	CARSVQGYEQFF
TRBJ1-2	TRBV14	once	CASSQGWQGGYGYTF
TRBJ2-7	TRBV5-1	NA	CASSRTSGYEQYF
TRBJ2-5	TRBV11-2	NA	CASSSGLAGGRETQYF
TRBJ1-5	TRBV6-1	few	CASSSGGARSQPQHF
TRBJ1-2	TRBV27	NA	CASSAAPLTGYTF
TRBJ1-4	TRBV27	NA	CASSLNPTTEKLFF
TRBJ2-7	TRBV27	NA	CASSFGTGSSYEQYF
TRBJ2-1	TRBV27	NA	CASRGGTSGKTSYNEQFF
TRBJ1-1	TRBV4-1	once	CASSQDFRDGTEAFF
TRBJ1-1	TRBV2	once	CASGGQGRGTEAFF
TRBJ2-7	TRBV7-3	NA	CASSLTGNSYEQYF
TRBJ2-7	TRBV14	NA	CASSPSGQGGFEQYF
TRBJ2-2	TRBV4-3	NA	CASSPGRNTGELFF
TRBJ1-5	TRBV9	NA	CASSAMDGQPQHF
TRBJ1-1	TRBV18	few	CASSQGEGEAFF
TRBJ1-2	TRBV27	once	CASSYQGGGYGYTF
TRBJ1-1	TRBV19	NA	CASSISPSMNTEAFF
TRBJ2-7	TRBV29-1	NA	CSVVEFYEQYF
TRBJ1-5	TRBV6-1	few	CAVGTGPDQPQHF
TRBJ2-1	TRBV7-6	NA	CASSRISYNEQFF
TRBJ1-5	TRBV2	NA	CASNLLAGSQPQHF
TRBJ2-7	TRBV11-2	NA	CASSLAVDNYEQYF
TRBJ2-1	TRBV14	NA	CASSRGTIASSYNEQFF
TRBJ2-5	TRBV5-1	NA	CASSSGLAGVGQETQYF
TRBJ2-5	TRBV9	NA	CASSARQGLVETQYF
TRBJ2-7	TRBV11-2	few	CASSFGGSYEQYF
TRBJ1-4	TRBV27	NA	CASSSGLRNEKLFF
TRBJ1-1	TRBV28	NA	CASSLYFGGAGGGNTEAFF
TRBJ2-5	TRBV4-3	NA	CASSQDWRFQETQYF
TRBJ1-2	TRBV30	NA	CAWSRRGDYGYTF
TRBJ2-1	TRBV7-9	few	CASSLGLHNEQFF
TRBJ2-7	TRBV18	NA	CASSPHYEQYF
TRBJ1-4	TRBV7-2	NA	CASSSPFPRTTNEKLFF
TRBJ2-5	TRBV29-1	once	CSVEWGRETQYF
TRBJ2-2	TRBV27	NA	CASSRYRGAGELFF